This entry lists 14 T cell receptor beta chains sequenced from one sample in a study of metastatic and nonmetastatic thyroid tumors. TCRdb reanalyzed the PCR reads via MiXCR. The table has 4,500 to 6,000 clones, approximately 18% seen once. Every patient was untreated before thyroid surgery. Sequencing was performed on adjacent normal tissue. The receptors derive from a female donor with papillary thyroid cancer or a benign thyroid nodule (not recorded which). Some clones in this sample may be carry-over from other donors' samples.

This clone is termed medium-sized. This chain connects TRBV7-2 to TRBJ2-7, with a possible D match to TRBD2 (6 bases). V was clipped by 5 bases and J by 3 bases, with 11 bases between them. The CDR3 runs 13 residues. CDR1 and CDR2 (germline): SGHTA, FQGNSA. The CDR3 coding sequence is TGTGCCAGCAGCCCCGGACTACGCTACGAGCAGTACTTC. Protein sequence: CASSPGLRYEQYF.

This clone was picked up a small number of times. The CDR3 DNA is TGTGCCAGCAGTTACCCCAGGGGGGGCGTCGAGCAGTACTTC. Residues: CASSYPRGGVEQYF. This chain uses TRBV6-2 or TRBV6-3 with TRBJ2-7; the D call may be TRBD1 or TRBD2 (7 bases each). V was trimmed by 2 bases and J by 6 bases, leaving 14 bases between them. Per the germline V gene, CDR1 is MNHEY and CDR2 is SVGEGT. The CDR3 is 14 residues long.

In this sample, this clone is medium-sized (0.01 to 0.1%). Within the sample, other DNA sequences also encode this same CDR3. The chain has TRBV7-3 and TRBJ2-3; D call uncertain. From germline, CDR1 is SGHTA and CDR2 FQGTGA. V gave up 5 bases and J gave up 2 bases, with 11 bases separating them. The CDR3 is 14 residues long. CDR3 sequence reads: CASSPSRLTDTQYF. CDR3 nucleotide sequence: TGTGCCAGCAGCCCCTCGAGGCTCACAGATACGCAGTATTTT.

Here the CDR3 reads CASSTPTGDTEAFF. The CDR3 DNA follows: TGTGCCAGTAGTACCCCGACAGGGGACACTGAAGCTTTCTTT. The rearrangement joins TRBV19 to TRBJ1-1; 8 positions match TRBD1. The CDR3 is 14 amino acids. V shed 4 bases, J shed 3 bases, and the junction held 4 bases outside the gene matches. Germline lookup yields CDR1 LNHDA and CDR2 SQIVND (reference sequence).

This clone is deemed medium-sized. The CDR3 spells CSARDRGFASGLYNEQFF. As DNA, the CDR3 is TGCAGTGCTCGCGACAGGGGTTTTGCTAGCGGGTTATACAATGAGCAGTTCTTC. V and J are TRBV20-1 and TRBJ2-1; either TRBD1 or TRBD2 may fit D (8 bases each). V was clipped by 5 bases and J by 4 bases, with 27 bases between them. CDR1 and CDR2 from the germline V gene are DFQATT and SNEGSKA (reference sequence). There are 18 residues in the CDR3.

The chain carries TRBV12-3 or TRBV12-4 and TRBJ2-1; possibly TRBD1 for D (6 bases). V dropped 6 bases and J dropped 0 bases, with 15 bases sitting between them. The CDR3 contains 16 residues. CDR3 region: CASRQSQGRSYNEQFF. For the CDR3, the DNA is TGTGCCAGCAGGCAATCACAGGGCCGCTCCTACAATGAGCAGTTCTTC.

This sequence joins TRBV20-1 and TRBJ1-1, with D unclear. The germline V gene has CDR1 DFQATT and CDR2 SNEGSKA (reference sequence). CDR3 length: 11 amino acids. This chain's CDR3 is CMGWLNTEAFF. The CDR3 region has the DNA TGCATGGGCTGGCTGAACACTGAAGCTTTCTTT.

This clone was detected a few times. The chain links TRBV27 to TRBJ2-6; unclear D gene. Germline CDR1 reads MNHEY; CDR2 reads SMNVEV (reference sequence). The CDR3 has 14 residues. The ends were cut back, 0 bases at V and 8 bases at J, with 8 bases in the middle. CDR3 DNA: TGTGCCAGCAGTTTATCAGGGCAGCCCAACGTCCTGACTTTC. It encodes CASSLSGQPNVLTF.

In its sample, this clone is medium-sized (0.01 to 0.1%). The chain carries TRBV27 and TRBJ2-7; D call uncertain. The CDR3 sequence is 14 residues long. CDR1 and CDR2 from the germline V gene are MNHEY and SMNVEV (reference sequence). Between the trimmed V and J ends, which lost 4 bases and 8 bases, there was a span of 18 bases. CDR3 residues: CASSSSDHHHKQYF. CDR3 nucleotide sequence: TGTGCCAGCAGTTCCTCGGATCACCACCACAAGCAGTACTTC.

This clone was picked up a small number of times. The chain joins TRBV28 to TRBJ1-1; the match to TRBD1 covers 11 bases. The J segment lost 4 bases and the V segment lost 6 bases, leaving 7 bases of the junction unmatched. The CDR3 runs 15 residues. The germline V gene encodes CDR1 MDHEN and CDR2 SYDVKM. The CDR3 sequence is CASRQDRGPATEAFF. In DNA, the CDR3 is TGTGCCAGCAGACAGGACAGGGGGCCTGCCACTGAAGCTTTCTTT. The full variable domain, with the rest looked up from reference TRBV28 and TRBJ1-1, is DVKVTQSSRYLVKRTGEKVFLECVQDMDHENMFWYRQDPGLGLRLIYFSYDVKMKEKGDIPEGYSVSREKKERFSLILESASTNQTSMYLCASRQDRGPATEAFFGQGTRLTVV.

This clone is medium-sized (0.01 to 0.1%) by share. The CDR3 DNA reads TGTGCCAGCAGCTTAGGGAGCTCCTATAATTCACCCCTCCACTTT. Its protein product is CASSLGSSYNSPLHF. The gene calls are TRBV7-8 and TRBJ1-6; D unclear. Germline V gene data show CDR1 as SGHVS and CDR2 as FQNEAQ. This CDR3 comprises 15 residues. Trimming removed 1 base from V and 0 bases from J, with 4 bases in between.

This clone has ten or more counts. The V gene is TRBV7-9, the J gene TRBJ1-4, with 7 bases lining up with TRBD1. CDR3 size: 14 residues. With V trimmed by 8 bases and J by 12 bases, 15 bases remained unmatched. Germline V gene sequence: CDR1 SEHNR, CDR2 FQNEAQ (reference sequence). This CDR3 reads CASSRTGAFEELFF. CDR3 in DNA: TGTGCCAGCTCTAGGACAGGCGCCTTTGAGGAACTGTTTTTT.

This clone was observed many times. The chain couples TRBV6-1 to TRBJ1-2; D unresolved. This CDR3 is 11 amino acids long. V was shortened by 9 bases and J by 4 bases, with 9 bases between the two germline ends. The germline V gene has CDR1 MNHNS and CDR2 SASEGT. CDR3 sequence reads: CASDSSYGYTF. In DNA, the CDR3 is TGTGCCAGTGACTCCTCCTATGGCTACACCTTC.

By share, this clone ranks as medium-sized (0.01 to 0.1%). CDR3 sequence reads: CASSLMGYGYTF. Here the CDR3 DNA reads TGTGCCAGCAGTTTAATGGGCTATGGCTACACCTTC. This chain uses TRBV28 with TRBJ1-2; no firm D call. Trimming shortened V by 2 bases and J by 4 bases, and 5 bases separated the two germline ends. Germline assignment: CDR1 MDHEN and CDR2 SYDVKM. The CDR3 consists of 12 residues.